Reported below is one TCR beta chain. Antigen: not known. Patients with a history of autoimmune disease or on systemic immunosuppression were excluded. Baseline, cycle 4 day 1, and cycle 7 day 1 were the blood sampling points. The record originates from a study of OX40 agonist ivuxolimab in advanced cancers. Whole-study results and caveats: Dosing at 0.1 to 3.0 mg/kg was accompanied by clonal expansion of CD4+ and CD8+ blood T cells by week 6. Among expanded peripheral T cells, antigen specificity went undetermined.

This CDR3 is 13 amino acids long. Germline loops: CDR1 SGHVS, CDR2 FNYEAQ. V lost 11 bases, J lost 0 bases, and 7 bases stayed unmatched. Assay used: immunoSEQ multiplex PCR; TCRdb lists only in-frame clones, some missing. The sample carries tens of thousands of clones, roughly 94% recorded once. The sample here was CD4+ or CD8+ T cells sorted from blood, taken in a trial of the OX40 agonist ivuxolimab. The chain carries TRBV7-6 and TRBJ2-7, with TRBD2 matching 7 bases. This receptor was identified in an adult with an advanced solid tumor such as melanoma, head and neck, liver or kidney cancer. The CDR3 loop is CAVAGENSYEQYF. The CDR3 bases are TGTGCCGTTGCGGGAGAAAACTCCTACGAGCAGTACTTC.